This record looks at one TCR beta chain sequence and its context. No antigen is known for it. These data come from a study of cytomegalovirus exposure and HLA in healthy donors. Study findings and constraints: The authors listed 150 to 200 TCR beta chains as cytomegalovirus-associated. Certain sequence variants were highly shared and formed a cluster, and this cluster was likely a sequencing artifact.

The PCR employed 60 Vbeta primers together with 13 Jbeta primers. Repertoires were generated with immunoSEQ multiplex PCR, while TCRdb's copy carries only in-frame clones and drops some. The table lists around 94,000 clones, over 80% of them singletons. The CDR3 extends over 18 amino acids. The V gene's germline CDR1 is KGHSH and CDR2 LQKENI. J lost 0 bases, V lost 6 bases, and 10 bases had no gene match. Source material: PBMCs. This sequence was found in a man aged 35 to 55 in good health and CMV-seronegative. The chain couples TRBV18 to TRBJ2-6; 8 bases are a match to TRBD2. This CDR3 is CASSPSAGGLSGANVLTF. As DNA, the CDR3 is TGTGCCAGCTCGCCATCGGCGGGGGGCCTCTCTGGGGCCAACGTCCTGACTTTC.